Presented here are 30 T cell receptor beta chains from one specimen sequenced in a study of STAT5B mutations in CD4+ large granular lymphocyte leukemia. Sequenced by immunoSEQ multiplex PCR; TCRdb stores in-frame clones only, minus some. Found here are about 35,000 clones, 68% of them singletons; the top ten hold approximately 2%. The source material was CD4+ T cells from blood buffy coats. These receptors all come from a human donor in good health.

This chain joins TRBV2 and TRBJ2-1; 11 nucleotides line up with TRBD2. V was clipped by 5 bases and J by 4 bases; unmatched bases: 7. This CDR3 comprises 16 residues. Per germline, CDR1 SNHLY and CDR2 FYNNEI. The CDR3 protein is CASSRASGGQYNEQFF. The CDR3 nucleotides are TGTGCCAGCAGTAGGGCTAGCGGGGGGCAGTACAATGAGCAGTTCTTC.

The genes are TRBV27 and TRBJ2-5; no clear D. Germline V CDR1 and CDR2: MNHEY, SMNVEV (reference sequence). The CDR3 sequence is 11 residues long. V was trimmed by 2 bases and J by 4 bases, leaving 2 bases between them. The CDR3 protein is CASSLGETQYF. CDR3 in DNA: TGTGCCAGCAGTTTAGGAGAGACCCAGTACTTC.

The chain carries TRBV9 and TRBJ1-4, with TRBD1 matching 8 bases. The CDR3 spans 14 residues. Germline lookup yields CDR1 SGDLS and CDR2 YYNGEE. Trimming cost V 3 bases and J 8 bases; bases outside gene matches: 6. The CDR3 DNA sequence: TGTGCCAGCAGCGCACAGGGGGGAGGGGAAAAACTGTTTTTT. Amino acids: CASSAQGGGEKLFF.

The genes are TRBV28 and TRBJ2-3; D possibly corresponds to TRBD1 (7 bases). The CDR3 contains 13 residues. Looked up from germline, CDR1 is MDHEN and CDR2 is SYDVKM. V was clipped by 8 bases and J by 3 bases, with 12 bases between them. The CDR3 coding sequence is TGTGCCAGCGGAGGGGGCGCGACAGATACGCAGTATTTT. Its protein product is CASGGGATDTQYF.

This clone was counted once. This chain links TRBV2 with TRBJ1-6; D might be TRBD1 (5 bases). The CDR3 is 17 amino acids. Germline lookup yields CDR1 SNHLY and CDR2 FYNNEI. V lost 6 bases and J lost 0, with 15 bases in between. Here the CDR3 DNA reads TGTGCCAGCAGACCTGGGACGGTGCTCTCCTATAATTCACCCCTCCACTTT. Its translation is CASRPGTVLSYNSPLHF.

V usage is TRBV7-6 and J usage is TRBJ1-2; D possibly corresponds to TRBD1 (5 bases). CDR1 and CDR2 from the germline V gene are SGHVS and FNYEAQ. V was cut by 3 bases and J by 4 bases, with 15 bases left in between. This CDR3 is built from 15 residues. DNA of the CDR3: TGTGCCAGCAGCTTTGGGGCAGACAATATCTATGGCTACACCTTC. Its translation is CASSFGADNIYGYTF.

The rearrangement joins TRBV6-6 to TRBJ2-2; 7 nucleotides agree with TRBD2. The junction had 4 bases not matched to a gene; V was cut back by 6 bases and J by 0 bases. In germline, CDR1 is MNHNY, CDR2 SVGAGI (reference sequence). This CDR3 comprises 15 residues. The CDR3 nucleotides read TGTGCCAGCAGAGCGGGGACGGCGAACACCGGGGAGCTGTTTTTT. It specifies CASRAGTANTGELFF.

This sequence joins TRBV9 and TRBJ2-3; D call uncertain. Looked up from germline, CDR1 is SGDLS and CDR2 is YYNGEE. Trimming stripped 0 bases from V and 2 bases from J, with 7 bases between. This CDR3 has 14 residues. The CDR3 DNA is TGTGCCAGCAGCGTAGTACAGTTCACAGATACGCAGTATTTT. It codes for CASSVVQFTDTQYF.

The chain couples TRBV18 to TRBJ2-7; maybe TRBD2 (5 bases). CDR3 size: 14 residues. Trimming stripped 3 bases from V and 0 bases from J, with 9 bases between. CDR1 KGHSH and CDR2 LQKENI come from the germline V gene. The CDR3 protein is CASSPRTDSYEQYF. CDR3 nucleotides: TGTGCCAGCTCACCTCGGACTGACTCCTACGAGCAGTACTTC.

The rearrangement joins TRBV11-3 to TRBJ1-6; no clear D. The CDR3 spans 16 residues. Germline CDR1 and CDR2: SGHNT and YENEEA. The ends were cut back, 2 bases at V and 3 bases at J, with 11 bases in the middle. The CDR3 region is CASSLQGSGYNSPLHF. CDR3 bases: TGTGCCAGCAGCTTACAAGGGTCTGGCTATAATTCACCCCTCCACTTT.

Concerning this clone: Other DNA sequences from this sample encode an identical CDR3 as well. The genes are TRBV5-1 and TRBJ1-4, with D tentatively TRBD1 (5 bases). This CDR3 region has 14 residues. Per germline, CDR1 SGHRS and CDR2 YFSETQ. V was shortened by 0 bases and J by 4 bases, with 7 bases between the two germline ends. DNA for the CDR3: TGCGCCAGCAGCTTGGGACAGATTAATGAAAAACTGTTTTTT. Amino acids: CASSLGQINEKLFF.

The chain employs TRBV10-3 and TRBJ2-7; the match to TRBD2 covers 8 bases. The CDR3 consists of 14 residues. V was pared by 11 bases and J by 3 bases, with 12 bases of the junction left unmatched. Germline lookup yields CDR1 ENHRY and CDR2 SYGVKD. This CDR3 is CASNGGVNNYEQYF. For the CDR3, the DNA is TGTGCCTCCAACGGGGGGGTGAACAACTACGAGCAGTACTTC.

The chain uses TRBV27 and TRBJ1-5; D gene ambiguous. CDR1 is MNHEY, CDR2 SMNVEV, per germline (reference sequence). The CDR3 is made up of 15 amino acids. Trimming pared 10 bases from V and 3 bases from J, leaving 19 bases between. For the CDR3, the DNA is TGTGCCACTACCCGGTGGTCTGGGGACAATCAGCCCCAGCATTTT. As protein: CATTRWSGDNQPQHF.

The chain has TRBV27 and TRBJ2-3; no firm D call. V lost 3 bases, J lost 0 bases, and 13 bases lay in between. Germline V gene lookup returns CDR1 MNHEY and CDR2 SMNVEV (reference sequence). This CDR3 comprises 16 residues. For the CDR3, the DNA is TGTGCCAGCAGTTTCCCGGACGAAGCCAGCACAGATACGCAGTATTTT. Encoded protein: CASSFPDEASTDTQYF.

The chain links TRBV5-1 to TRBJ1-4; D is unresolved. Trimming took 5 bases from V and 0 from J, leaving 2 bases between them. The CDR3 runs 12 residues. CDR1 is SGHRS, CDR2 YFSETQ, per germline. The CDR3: CASRSTNEKLFF. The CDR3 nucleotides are TGCGCCAGCAGGTCAACTAATGAAAAACTGTTTTTT.

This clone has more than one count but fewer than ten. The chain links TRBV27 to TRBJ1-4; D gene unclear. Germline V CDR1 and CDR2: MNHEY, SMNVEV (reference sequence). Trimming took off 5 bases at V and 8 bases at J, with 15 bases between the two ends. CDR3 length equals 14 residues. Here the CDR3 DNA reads TGTGCCAGCAGTGCCAGTATAGGGCGGGAAAAACTGTTTTTT. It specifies CASSASIGREKLFF.

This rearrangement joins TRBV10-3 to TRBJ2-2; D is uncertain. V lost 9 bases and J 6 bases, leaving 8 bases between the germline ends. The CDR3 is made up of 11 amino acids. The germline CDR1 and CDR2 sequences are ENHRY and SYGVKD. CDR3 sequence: CAISTAGELFF. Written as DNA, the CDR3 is TGTGCCATAAGTACGGCCGGGGAGCTGTTTTTT.

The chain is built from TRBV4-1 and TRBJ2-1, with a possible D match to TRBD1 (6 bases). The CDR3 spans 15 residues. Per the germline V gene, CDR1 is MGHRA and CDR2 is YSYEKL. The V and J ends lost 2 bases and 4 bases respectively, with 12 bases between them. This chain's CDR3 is CASSQNPGQYNEQFF. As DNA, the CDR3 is TGCGCCAGCAGCCAAAATCCCGGACAGTACAATGAGCAGTTCTTC.

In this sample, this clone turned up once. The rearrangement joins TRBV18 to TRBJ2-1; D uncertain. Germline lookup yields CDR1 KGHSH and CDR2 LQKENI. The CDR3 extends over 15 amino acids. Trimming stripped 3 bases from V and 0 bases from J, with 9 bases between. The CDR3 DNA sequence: TGTGCCAGCTCACCCCCCTCGGGCTCCTACAATGAGCAGTTCTTC. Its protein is CASSPPSGSYNEQFF.

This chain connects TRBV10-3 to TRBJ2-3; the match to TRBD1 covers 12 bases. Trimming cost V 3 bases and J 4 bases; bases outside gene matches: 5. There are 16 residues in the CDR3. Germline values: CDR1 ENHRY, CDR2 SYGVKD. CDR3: CAISDLGQGAADTQYF. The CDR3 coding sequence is TGTGCCATCAGTGACCTGGGACAGGGGGCCGCAGATACGCAGTATTTT.

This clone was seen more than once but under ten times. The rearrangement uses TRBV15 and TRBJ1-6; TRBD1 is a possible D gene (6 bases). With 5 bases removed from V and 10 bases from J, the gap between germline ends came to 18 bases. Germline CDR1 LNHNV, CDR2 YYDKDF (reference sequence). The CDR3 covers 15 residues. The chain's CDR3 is CATSPGPQTGSPLHF. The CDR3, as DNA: TGTGCCACCAGCCCGGGACCCCAAACAGGGTCACCCCTCCACTTT.

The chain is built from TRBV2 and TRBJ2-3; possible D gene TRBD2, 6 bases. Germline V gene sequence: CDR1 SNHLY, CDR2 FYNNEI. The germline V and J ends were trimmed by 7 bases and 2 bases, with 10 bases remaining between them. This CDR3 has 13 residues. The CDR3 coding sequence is TGTGCCAGCACGGGACTTCACACAGATACGCAGTATTTT. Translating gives CASTGLHTDTQYF.

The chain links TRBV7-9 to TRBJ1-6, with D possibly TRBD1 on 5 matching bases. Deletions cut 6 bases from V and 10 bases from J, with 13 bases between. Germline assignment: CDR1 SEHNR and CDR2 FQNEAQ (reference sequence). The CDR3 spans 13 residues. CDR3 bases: TGTGCCAGCAGGTCGGGCCGGGGGTCACCCCTCCACTTT. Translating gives CASRSGRGSPLHF.

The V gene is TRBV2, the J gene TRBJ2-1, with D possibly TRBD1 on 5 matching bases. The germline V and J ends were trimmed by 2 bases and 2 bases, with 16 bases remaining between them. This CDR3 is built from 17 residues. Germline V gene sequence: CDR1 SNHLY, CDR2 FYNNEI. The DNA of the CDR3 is TGTGCCAGCAGTGAAAAAGGGGTAGGCCAGGCCTACAATGAGCAGTTCTTC. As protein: CASSEKGVGQAYNEQFF.

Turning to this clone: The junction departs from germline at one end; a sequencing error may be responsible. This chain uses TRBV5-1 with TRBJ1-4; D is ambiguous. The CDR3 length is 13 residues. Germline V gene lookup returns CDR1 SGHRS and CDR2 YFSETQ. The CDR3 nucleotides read TGCGCCAGCAGCACCGGACGGGGTGAAAAGCTGTTTTTT. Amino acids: CASSTGRGEKLFF.

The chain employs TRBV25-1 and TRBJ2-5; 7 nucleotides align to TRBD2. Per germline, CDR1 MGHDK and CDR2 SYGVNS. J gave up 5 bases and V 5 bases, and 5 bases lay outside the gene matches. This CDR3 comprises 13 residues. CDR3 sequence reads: CASSSLAHETQYF. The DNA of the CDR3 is TGTGCCAGCAGTTCACTAGCGCACGAGACCCAGTACTTC.

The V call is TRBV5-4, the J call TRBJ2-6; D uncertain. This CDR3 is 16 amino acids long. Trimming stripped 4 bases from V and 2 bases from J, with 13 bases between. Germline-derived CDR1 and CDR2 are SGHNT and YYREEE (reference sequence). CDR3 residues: CASSAHLGTGANVLTF. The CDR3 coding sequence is TGTGCCAGCAGCGCCCACCTGGGTACTGGGGCCAACGTCCTGACTTTC. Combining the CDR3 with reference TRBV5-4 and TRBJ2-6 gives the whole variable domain ETGVTQSPTHLIKTRGQQVTLRCSSQSGHNTVSWYQQALGQGPQFIFQYYREEENGRGNFPPRFSGLQFPNYSSELNVNALELDDSALYLCASSAHLGTGANVLTFGAGSRLTVL.

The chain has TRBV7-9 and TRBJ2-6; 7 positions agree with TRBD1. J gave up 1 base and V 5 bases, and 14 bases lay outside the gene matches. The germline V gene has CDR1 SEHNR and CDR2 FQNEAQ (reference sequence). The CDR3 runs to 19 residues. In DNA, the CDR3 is TGTGCCAGCAGCAGATGGACAGGTTCTATTTCTTCTGGGGCCAACGTCCTGACTTTC. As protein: CASSRWTGSISSGANVLTF. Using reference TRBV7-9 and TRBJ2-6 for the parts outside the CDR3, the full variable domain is DTGVSQNPRHKITKRGQNVTFRCDPISEHNRLYWYRQTLGQGPEFLTYFQNEAQLEKSRLLSDRFSAERPKGSFSTLEIQRTEQGDSAMYLCASSRWTGSISSGANVLTFGAGSRLTVL.

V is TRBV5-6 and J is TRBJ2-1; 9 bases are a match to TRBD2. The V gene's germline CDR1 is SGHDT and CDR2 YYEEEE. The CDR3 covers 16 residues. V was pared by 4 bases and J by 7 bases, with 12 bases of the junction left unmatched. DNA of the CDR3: TGTGCCAGCAGCAGGCCTGGGGCGGGGGGGTTAAATGAGCAGTTCTTC. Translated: CASSRPGAGGLNEQFF.

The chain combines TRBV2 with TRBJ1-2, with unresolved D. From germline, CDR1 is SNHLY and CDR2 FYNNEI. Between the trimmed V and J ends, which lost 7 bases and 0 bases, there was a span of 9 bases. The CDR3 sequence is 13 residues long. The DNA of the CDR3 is TGTGCCAGCACTGTGGCTGCTAACTATGGCTACACCTTC. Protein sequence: CASTVAANYGYTF.